Listed below are T cell receptor beta chains from one sample, sequenced in a study of T cell repertoires in cytomegalovirus infection. Via MiXCR, TCRdb re-called the reads, giving one row per CDR3 protein. The table includes roughly 920,000 distinct CDR3 sequences, around 31% detected once. These receptors are not linked to any known antigen. Sequencing was performed on cultured CD8+ T cells from PBMCs, taken from culture after CMV antigen stimulation. The source is a human donor in good health (CMV status not recorded). Some clones in this sample may be carry-over from other donors' samples. Each CDR3 is given without its conserved first and last residue.

TRBV19	TRBJ1-1	ASSHRQERGNTEAF
TRBV4-1	TRBJ1-1	ASSQDGPGGTNTEAF
TRBV7-6	TRBJ2-2	ASSPPGGELF
TRBV7-6	TRBJ1-6	ASSNPREGPNSPLH
TRBV27	TRBJ1-2	ASSFSGQGDYGYT
TRBV27	TRBJ1-5	ASSFGGQVNQPQH
TRBV20-1	TRBJ2-5	SAFNPWDSQETQY
TRBV20-1	TRBJ2-2	SARDIRGSDTGELF
TRBV7-2	TRBJ1-2	ASSLLEIINYGYT
TRBV27	TRBJ2-5	ASSFRVGREEWKETQY
TRBV27	TRBJ2-6	ASSLRRGEYSGANVLT
TRBV7-9	TRBJ2-7	ASSSPKYSYEQY
TRBV15	TRBJ2-1	ATSRDLAAYNEQF
TRBV10-3	TRBJ1-4	AISELTGSNEKLF
TRBV6-2/TRBV6-3	TRBJ2-3	ATSPQGPHSDTQY
TRBV9	TRBJ2-5	ASSPPTLSGVRETQY
TRBV27	TRBJ1-1	ASTHSAGSTEAF
TRBV4-1	TRBJ2-1	ASSQSPGKGEF
TRBV7-6	TRBJ2-1	ASSLRPIQSSYNEQF
TRBV10-3	TRBJ1-1	AISGGGGTEAF
TRBV19	TRBJ1-1	ASSVMDTNTEAF
TRBV7-3	TRBJ2-1	ASSLTGQGVYNEQF
TRBV13	TRBJ2-1	ASSLGLMVVNEQF
TRBV19	TRBJ1-6	ASSIWSGGSPLH
TRBV7-6	TRBJ2-1	ASSSPGLAGYEQF
TRBV6-5	TRBJ2-2	ASSYTGTSNTGELF
TRBV5-1	TRBJ1-1	ASTLGAGATEAF